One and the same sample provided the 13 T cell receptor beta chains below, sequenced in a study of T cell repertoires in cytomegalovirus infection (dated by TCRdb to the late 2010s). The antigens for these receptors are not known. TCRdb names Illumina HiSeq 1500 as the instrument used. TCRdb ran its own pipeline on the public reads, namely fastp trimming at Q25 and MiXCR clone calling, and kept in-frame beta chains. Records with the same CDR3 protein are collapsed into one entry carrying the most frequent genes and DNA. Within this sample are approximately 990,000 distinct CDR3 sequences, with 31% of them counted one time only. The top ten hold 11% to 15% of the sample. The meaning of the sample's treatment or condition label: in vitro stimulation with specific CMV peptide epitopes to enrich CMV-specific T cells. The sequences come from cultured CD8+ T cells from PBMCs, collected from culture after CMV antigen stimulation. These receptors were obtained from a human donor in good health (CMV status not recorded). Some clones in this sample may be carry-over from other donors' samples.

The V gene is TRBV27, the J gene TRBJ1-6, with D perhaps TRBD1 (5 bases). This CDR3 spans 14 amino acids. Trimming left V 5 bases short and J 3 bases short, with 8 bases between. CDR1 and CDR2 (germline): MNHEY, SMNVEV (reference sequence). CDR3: CASSQTDYNSPLHF. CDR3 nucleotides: TGTGCCAGCAGTCAGACAGACTATAATTCACCCCTCCACTTT.

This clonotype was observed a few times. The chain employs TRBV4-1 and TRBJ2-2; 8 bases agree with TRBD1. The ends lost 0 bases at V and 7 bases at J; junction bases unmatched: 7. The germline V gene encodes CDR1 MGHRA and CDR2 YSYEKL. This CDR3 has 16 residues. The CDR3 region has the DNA TGCGCCAGCAGCCAAGATCCAGGGGGCTGGGGCGGGGAGCTGTTTTTT. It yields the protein CASSQDPGGWGGELFF.

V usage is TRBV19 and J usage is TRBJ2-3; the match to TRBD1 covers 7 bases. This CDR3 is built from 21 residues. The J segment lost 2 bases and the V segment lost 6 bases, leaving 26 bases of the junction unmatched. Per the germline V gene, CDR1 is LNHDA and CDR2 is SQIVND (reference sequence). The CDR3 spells CASRPRDRAVEPNYFTDTQYF. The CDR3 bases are TGTGCCAGTAGGCCGAGAGACAGGGCTGTGGAACCGAACTACTTCACAGATACGCAGTATTTT. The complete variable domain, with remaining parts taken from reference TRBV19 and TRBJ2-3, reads DGGITQSPKYLFRKEGQNVTLSCEQNLNHDAMYWYRQDPGQGLRLIYYSQIVNDFQKGDIAEGYSVSREKKESFPLTVTSAQKNPTAFYLCASRPRDRAVEPNYFTDTQYFGPGTRLTVL.

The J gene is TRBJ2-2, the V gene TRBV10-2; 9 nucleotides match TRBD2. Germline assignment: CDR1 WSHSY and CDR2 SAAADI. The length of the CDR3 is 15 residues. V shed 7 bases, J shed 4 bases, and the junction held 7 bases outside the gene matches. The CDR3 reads CASTEGSGSTGELFF. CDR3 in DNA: TGCGCCAGCACCGAGGGTAGCGGGAGCACCGGGGAGCTGTTTTTT.

CDR3 DNA sequence: TGCGCCAGCAATGGAAAGCGGGGGGGCCTTATTGAGCAGTTCTTC. Translation: CASNGKRGGLIEQFF. The rearrangement joins TRBV5-1 to TRBJ2-1, with 10 positions matching TRBD2. V trimming: 6 bases; J trimming: 9 bases; junction bases outside the gene matches: 12. The CDR3 is 15 amino acids. Germline values: CDR1 SGHRS, CDR2 YFSETQ.

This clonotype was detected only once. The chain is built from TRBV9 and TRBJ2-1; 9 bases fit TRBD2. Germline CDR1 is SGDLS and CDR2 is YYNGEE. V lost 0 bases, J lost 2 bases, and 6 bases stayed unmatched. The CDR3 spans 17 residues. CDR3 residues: CASSVGSGGYPYNEQFF. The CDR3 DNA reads TGTGCCAGCAGCGTAGGTAGCGGGGGTTACCCCTACAATGAGCAGTTCTTC.

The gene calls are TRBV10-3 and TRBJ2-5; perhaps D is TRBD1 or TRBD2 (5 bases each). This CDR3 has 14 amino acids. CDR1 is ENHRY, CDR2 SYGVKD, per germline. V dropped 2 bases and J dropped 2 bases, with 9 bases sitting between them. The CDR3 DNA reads TGTGCCATCAGTGAGATGGGGGAACAAGAGACCCAGTACTTC. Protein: CAISEMGEQETQYF.

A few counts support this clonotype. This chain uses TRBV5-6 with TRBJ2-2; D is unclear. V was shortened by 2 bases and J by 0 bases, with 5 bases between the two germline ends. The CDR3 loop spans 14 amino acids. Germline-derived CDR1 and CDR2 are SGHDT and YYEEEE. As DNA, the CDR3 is TGTGCCAGCAGCTTTTATACGAACACCGGGGAGCTGTTTTTT. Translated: CASSFYTNTGELFF.

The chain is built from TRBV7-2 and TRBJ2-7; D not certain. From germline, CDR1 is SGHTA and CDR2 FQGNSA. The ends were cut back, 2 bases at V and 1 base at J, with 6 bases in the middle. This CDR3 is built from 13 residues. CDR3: CASSLINSYEQYV. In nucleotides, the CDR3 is TGTGCCAGCAGCTTAATTAATTCCTACGAGCAGTACGTC.

This CDR3 reads CASSMWTGDEKLFF. The CDR3 DNA reads TGTGCCAGTAGTATGTGGACAGGAGATGAAAAACTGTTTTTT. This sequence joins TRBV19 and TRBJ1-4; 7 positions agree with TRBD1. With V trimmed by 3 bases and J by 6 bases, 4 bases remained unmatched. CDR3 length: 14 residues. Looked up from germline, CDR1 is LNHDA and CDR2 is SQIVND (reference sequence).

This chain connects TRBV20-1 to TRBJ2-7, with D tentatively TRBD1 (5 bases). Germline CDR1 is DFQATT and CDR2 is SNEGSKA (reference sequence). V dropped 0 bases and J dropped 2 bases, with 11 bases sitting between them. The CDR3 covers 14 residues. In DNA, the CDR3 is TGCAGTGCTAGAGATATAGACAGTCCCTACGAGCAGTACTTC. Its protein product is CSARDIDSPYEQYF.

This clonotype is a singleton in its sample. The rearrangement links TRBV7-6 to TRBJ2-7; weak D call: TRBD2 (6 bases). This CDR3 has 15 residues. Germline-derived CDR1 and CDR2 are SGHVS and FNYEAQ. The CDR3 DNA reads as TGTGTCAGCAGCTTAATAGCGGACGGAAAGTCGGAGCAGTACGTC. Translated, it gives CVSSLIADGKSEQYV.

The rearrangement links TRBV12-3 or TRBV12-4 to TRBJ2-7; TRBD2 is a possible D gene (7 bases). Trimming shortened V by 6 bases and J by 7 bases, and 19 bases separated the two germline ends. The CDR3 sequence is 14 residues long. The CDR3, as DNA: TGTGCCAGCAGCCGGGGGGCTAGATTGGATGAGCAGTACTTC. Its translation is CASSRGARLDEQYF.